Listed below are T cell receptor beta chains from one sample, sequenced in a study of technical replicates of blood from a few donors. Generated by immunoSEQ multiplex PCR, the TCRdb table keeps only in-frame clones and is missing some. The sample lists about 81,000 clones, 90% to 96% occurring once. Sequencing input: T cells isolated from PBMCs. The source is a human donor in good health. CDR3s include the opening cysteine and the closing phenylalanine or tryptophan. The order of the fields is clone size, V gene, D gene, J gene, CDR3 protein, CDR3 DNA. A D gene is named only where the DNA matches it firmly. Clone size is stated in some rows and not others, as once, few, many or a class when expanded.

clone_size: NA; v_call: TRBV5-1; d_call: NA; j_call: TRBJ2-1; cdr3_aa: CASSFALELTEQFF; cdr3_nt: TGCGCCAGCAGCTTTGCACTAGAATTGACCGAGCAGTTCTTC
clone_size: once; v_call: TRBV2; d_call: TRBD1; j_call: TRBJ1-3; cdr3_aa: CASSGDRGAGNTIYF; cdr3_nt: TGTGCCAGCAGTGGAGACAGGGGCGCCGGAAACACCATATATTTT
clone_size: once; v_call: TRBV6-1; d_call: TRBD2; j_call: TRBJ2-1; cdr3_aa: CASSDRLAAFNEQFF; cdr3_nt: TGTGCCAGCAGTGACCGGCTAGCGGCCTTCAATGAGCAGTTCTTC
clone_size: NA; v_call: TRBV11-2; d_call: NA; j_call: TRBJ2-7; cdr3_aa: CASSLPTGFYEQYF; cdr3_nt: TGTGCCAGCAGCTTACCGACAGGTTTCTACGAGCAGTACTTC
clone_size: once; v_call: TRBV29-1; d_call: NA; j_call: TRBJ1-4; cdr3_aa: CSGSRAGNEKLFF; cdr3_nt: TGCAGCGGCTCCAGGGCAGGGAATGAAAAACTGTTTTTT
clone_size: few; v_call: TRBV29-1; d_call: NA; j_call: TRBJ1-1; cdr3_aa: CSVLQGLEAFF; cdr3_nt: TGCAGCGTTCTTCAGGGGTTGGAAGCTTTCTTT
clone_size: NA; v_call: TRBV15; d_call: NA; j_call: TRBJ2-7; cdr3_aa: CATSGLQVGSYEQYF; cdr3_nt: TGTGCCACCAGCGGGCTACAGGTGGGGTCCTACGAGCAGTACTTC
clone_size: NA; v_call: TRBV5-8; d_call: NA; j_call: TRBJ2-3; cdr3_aa: CASSFGGPTDTQYF; cdr3_nt: TGTGCCAGCAGCTTTGGAGGGCCCACAGATACGCAGTATTTT
clone_size: NA; v_call: TRBV7-9; d_call: NA; j_call: TRBJ2-3; cdr3_aa: CAAGDTSTDTQYF; cdr3_nt: TGTGCCGCCGGGGACACGAGCACAGATACGCAGTATTTT
clone_size: NA; v_call: TRBV27; d_call: TRBD1; j_call: TRBJ1-5; cdr3_aa: CASSPDRGSNQPQHF; cdr3_nt: TGTGCCAGCAGTCCTGACAGGGGTAGCAATCAGCCCCAGCATTTT
clone_size: NA; v_call: TRBV7-3; d_call: NA; j_call: TRBJ1-1; cdr3_aa: CASSSDRNTEAFF; cdr3_nt: TGTGCCAGCAGCTCTGACAGGAACACTGAAGCTTTCTTT
clone_size: few; v_call: TRBV6-4; d_call: TRBD2; j_call: TRBJ2-7; cdr3_aa: CASSDSAGTSYEQYF; cdr3_nt: TGTGCCAGCAGTGACTCGGCTGGGACTAGCTACGAGCAGTACTTC
clone_size: NA; v_call: TRBV27; d_call: TRBD1; j_call: TRBJ2-7; cdr3_aa: CASSLDRGYEQYF; cdr3_nt: TGTGCCAGCAGTTTGGACAGGGGGTACGAGCAGTACTTC
clone_size: NA; v_call: TRBV2; d_call: NA; j_call: TRBJ1-5; cdr3_aa: CAIGEDQPQHF; cdr3_nt: TGTGCCATAGGGGAAGATCAGCCCCAGCATTTT
clone_size: few; v_call: TRBV6-5; d_call: NA; j_call: TRBJ1-4; cdr3_aa: CASSSGRKLFF; cdr3_nt: TGTGCCAGCAGTTCAGGGAGGAAACTGTTTTTT
clone_size: NA; v_call: TRBV14; d_call: NA; j_call: TRBJ2-5; cdr3_aa: CASSQVITGISGTETQYF; cdr3_nt: TGTGCCAGCAGCCAAGTAATTACAGGGATTAGTGGTACGGAGACCCAGTACTTC
clone_size: NA; v_call: TRBV7-8; d_call: TRBD2; j_call: TRBJ2-1; cdr3_aa: CASSLVQREGTNEQFF; cdr3_nt: TGTGCCAGCAGCTTAGTGCAGCGGGAGGGTACAAATGAGCAGTTCTTC
clone_size: NA; v_call: TRBV6-4; d_call: NA; j_call: TRBJ1-1; cdr3_aa: CASSQMGGAEAFF; cdr3_nt: TGTGCCAGCAGTCAAATGGGGGGGGCTGAAGCTTTCTTT
clone_size: NA; v_call: TRBV29-1; d_call: TRBD2; j_call: TRBJ2-2; cdr3_aa: CSVLGTSGRKGNTGELFF; cdr3_nt: TGCAGCGTTCTCGGGACTAGCGGGAGGAAGGGGAACACCGGGGAGCTGTTTTTT
clone_size: NA; v_call: TRBV5-1; d_call: TRBD2; j_call: TRBJ2-7; cdr3_aa: CASTAGEVEQYF; cdr3_nt: TGCGCCAGCACAGCGGGAGAAGTCGAGCAGTACTTC
clone_size: NA; v_call: TRBV13; d_call: NA; j_call: TRBJ2-3; cdr3_aa: CASSLFSDTYTDTQYF; cdr3_nt: TGTGCCAGCAGCTTATTTTCGGACACTTACACAGATACGCAGTATTTT
clone_size: NA; v_call: TRBV9; d_call: TRBD2; j_call: TRBJ2-3; cdr3_aa: CASSPGGRGLSTDTQYF; cdr3_nt: TGTGCCAGCAGCCCGGGGGGGCGGGGACTTAGCACAGATACGCAGTATTTT
clone_size: NA; v_call: TRBV13; d_call: TRBD1; j_call: TRBJ1-1; cdr3_aa: CASSLRTGGITEAFF; cdr3_nt: TGTGCCAGCAGCTTACGGACAGGGGGAATTACTGAAGCTTTCTTT
clone_size: NA; v_call: TRBV7-9; d_call: NA; j_call: TRBJ1-4; cdr3_aa: CASSYTTGGQGEKLFF; cdr3_nt: TGTGCCAGCAGCTACACGACGGGGGGGCAAGGTGAAAAACTGTTTTTT
clone_size: NA; v_call: TRBV19; d_call: TRBD2; j_call: TRBJ2-7; cdr3_aa: CASSLAVFSYEQYF; cdr3_nt: TGTGCCAGTAGCCTAGCGGTTTTCTCCTACGAGCAGTACTTC
clone_size: once; v_call: TRBV6-1; d_call: NA; j_call: TRBJ1-1; cdr3_aa: CASSEMQMNTEAFF; cdr3_nt: TGTGCCAGCAGTGAAATGCAGATGAACACTGAAGCTTTCTTT
clone_size: NA; v_call: TRBV19; d_call: NA; j_call: TRBJ2-2; cdr3_aa: CASSSETVNTGELFF; cdr3_nt: TGTGCCAGTAGTTCCGAGACAGTTAACACCGGGGAGCTGTTTTTT
clone_size: NA; v_call: TRBV29-1; d_call: NA; j_call: TRBJ2-3; cdr3_aa: CSVGGGVGTDTQYF; cdr3_nt: TGCAGCGTTGGAGGCGGAGTGGGTACAGATACGCAGTATTTT
clone_size: NA; v_call: TRBV7-6; d_call: NA; j_call: TRBJ1-1; cdr3_aa: CASSSTSGLTEAFF; cdr3_nt: TGTGCCAGCAGCTCAACCTCAGGGCTAACTGAAGCTTTCTTT
clone_size: NA; v_call: TRBV15; d_call: NA; j_call: TRBJ2-3; cdr3_aa: CATSRDLRVGTDTQYF; cdr3_nt: TGTGCCACCAGCAGAGATTTACGGGTCGGGACAGATACGCAGTATTTT
clone_size: NA; v_call: TRBV11-3; d_call: NA; j_call: TRBJ2-3; cdr3_aa: CASSLGWRDTDTQYF; cdr3_nt: TGTGCCAGCAGCTTAGGTTGGCGGGACACAGATACGCAGTATTTT
clone_size: NA; v_call: TRBV27; d_call: NA; j_call: TRBJ2-1; cdr3_aa: CASSSSHSGEQFF; cdr3_nt: TGTGCCAGCAGTTCAAGCCACAGCGGAGAGCAGTTCTTC
clone_size: NA; v_call: TRBV2; d_call: NA; j_call: TRBJ2-2; cdr3_aa: CASREGYTGELFF; cdr3_nt: TGTGCCAGCAGGGAGGGGTACACCGGGGAGCTGTTTTTT
clone_size: NA; v_call: TRBV5-1; d_call: TRBD1; j_call: TRBJ1-1; cdr3_aa: CASSSGQGGNTEAFF; cdr3_nt: TGCGCCAGCAGCTCGGGACAGGGGGGGAACACTGAAGCTTTCTTT
clone_size: once; v_call: TRBV30; d_call: NA; j_call: TRBJ2-3; cdr3_aa: CAWSLPPRENTQYF; cdr3_nt: TGTGCCTGGAGTCTCCCCCCCAGGGAAAATACGCAGTATTTT
clone_size: NA; v_call: TRBV6-4; d_call: NA; j_call: TRBJ1-1; cdr3_aa: CASSGRGADTEAFF; cdr3_nt: TGTGCCAGCAGTGGCAGGGGTGCGGACACTGAAGCTTTCTTT
clone_size: NA; v_call: TRBV29-1; d_call: TRBD2; j_call: TRBJ2-3; cdr3_aa: CSVVVRGGTDTQYF; cdr3_nt: TGCAGCGTTGTAGTTCGGGGGGGCACAGATACGCAGTATTTT
clone_size: NA; v_call: TRBV9; d_call: TRBD2; j_call: TRBJ2-7; cdr3_aa: CASSVGLAGSYEQYF; cdr3_nt: TGTGCCAGCAGCGTGGGACTAGCGGGTTCGTACGAGCAGTACTTC
clone_size: NA; v_call: TRBV28; d_call: TRBD2; j_call: TRBJ2-3; cdr3_aa: CASSFSASGTEDTQYF; cdr3_nt: TGTGCCAGCAGTTTCTCGGCTAGCGGGACGGAAGATACGCAGTATTTT
clone_size: NA; v_call: TRBV4-3; d_call: TRBD2; j_call: TRBJ2-2; cdr3_aa: CASSQVRGSNTGELFF; cdr3_nt: TGCGCCAGCAGCCAAGTGCGGGGGTCAAACACCGGGGAGCTGTTTTTT
clone_size: NA; v_call: TRBV5-1; d_call: TRBD1; j_call: TRBJ2-4; cdr3_aa: CASSLDTGTGGQNIQYF; cdr3_nt: TGCGCCAGCAGCCTCGACACCGGGACAGGGGGGCAAAACATTCAGTACTTC
clone_size: NA; v_call: TRBV4-3; d_call: TRBD1; j_call: TRBJ2-3; cdr3_aa: CASSQDTGGSDTQYF; cdr3_nt: TGCGCCAGCAGCCAAGATACAGGGGGGTCAGATACGCAGTATTTT
clone_size: NA; v_call: TRBV7-9; d_call: TRBD2; j_call: TRBJ2-1; cdr3_aa: CASGIAGVSNEQFF; cdr3_nt: TGTGCCAGCGGGATAGCGGGAGTCTCCAATGAGCAGTTCTTC
clone_size: once; v_call: TRBV29-1; d_call: TRBD2; j_call: TRBJ2-3; cdr3_aa: CSSWEGDTQYF; cdr3_nt: TGCAGCTCGTGGGAGGGAGATACGCAGTATTTT
clone_size: NA; v_call: TRBV5-5; d_call: TRBD1; j_call: TRBJ1-2; cdr3_aa: CASSFGQGSYFGYGYTF; cdr3_nt: TGTGCCAGCAGCTTCGGACAGGGGTCCTACTTTGGCTATGGCTACACCTTC
clone_size: NA; v_call: TRBV11-3; d_call: NA; j_call: TRBJ2-5; cdr3_aa: CASSSKETQYF; cdr3_nt: TGTGCCAGCAGCTCCAAAGAGACCCAGTACTTC
clone_size: NA; v_call: TRBV2; d_call: TRBD1; j_call: TRBJ1-1; cdr3_aa: CATNRDRDNTEAFF; cdr3_nt: TGTGCCACTAACCGGGACAGGGACAACACTGAAGCTTTCTTT
clone_size: NA; v_call: TRBV29-1; d_call: TRBD1; j_call: TRBJ1-1; cdr3_aa: CSVAQGANEAFF; cdr3_nt: TGCAGCGTGGCCCAGGGGGCTAACGAAGCTTTCTTT
clone_size: NA; v_call: TRBV4-1; d_call: NA; j_call: TRBJ2-1; cdr3_aa: CASSQSRLDTYNEQFF; cdr3_nt: TGCGCCAGCAGCCAATCACGGTTAGATACCTACAATGAGCAGTTCTTC
clone_size: NA; v_call: TRBV5-1; d_call: TRBD2; j_call: TRBJ2-1; cdr3_aa: CASSLRLAGGSPYNEQFF; cdr3_nt: TGCGCCAGCAGCTTACGACTAGCGGGAGGTAGCCCCTACAATGAGCAGTTCTTC
clone_size: NA; v_call: TRBV9; d_call: NA; j_call: TRBJ1-5; cdr3_aa: CASSVGTSRQPQHF; cdr3_nt: TGTGCCAGCAGCGTAGGAACATCTCGACAGCCCCAGCATTTT
clone_size: NA; v_call: TRBV29-1; d_call: NA; j_call: TRBJ2-6; cdr3_aa: CSVTVYRTETLSGANVLTF; cdr3_nt: TGCAGCGTCACTGTATATCGGACAGAGACCCTCTCTGGGGCCAACGTCCTGACTTTC
clone_size: NA; v_call: TRBV4-1; d_call: TRBD2; j_call: TRBJ2-1; cdr3_aa: CASSQDELGGRGNEQFF; cdr3_nt: TGCGCCAGCAGCCAAGATGAGTTGGGCGGGAGAGGGAATGAGCAGTTCTTC
clone_size: NA; v_call: TRBV27; d_call: TRBD1; j_call: TRBJ2-1; cdr3_aa: CASTRTGGPYNEQFF; cdr3_nt: TGTGCCAGCACCCGAACAGGGGGCCCCTACAATGAGCAGTTCTTC
clone_size: NA; v_call: TRBV7-8; d_call: TRBD2; j_call: TRBJ2-7; cdr3_aa: CASRGTSGIPYEQYF; cdr3_nt: TGTGCCAGCAGGGGGACTAGCGGGATTCCTTACGAGCAGTACTTC